These T cell receptor beta chains were read from a single sample in a study of T cell repertoires in ileal Crohn's disease. Here immunoSEQ multiplex PCR was the method, and the copy in TCRdb shows in-frame clones only, minus some. Of about 62,000 clones in the sample, about 89% were seen once. The specimen sequenced was ileal tissue. These receptors originate from an adult with Crohn's disease. CDR3s include the opening cysteine and the closing phenylalanine or tryptophan. The order of the fields is D gene, V gene, J gene, clone size, CDR3 DNA, CDR3 protein. D genes are given only for firm matches. Size tells how often a clone was seen (once, few, many) or the class of an expanded clone, and some rows leave it out.

D: TRBD2; V: TRBV5-1; J: TRBJ2-1; size: -; DNA: TGCGCCAGCAGCCTGCGGGGGAACAATGAGCAGTTCTTC; CDR3: CASSLRGNNEQFF
D: TRBD1; V: TRBV7-9; J: TRBJ1-2; size: -; DNA: TGTGCCAGCAGGTCAACCGGTGGCAGGGGACAGGAAGGCTACACCTTC; CDR3: CASRSTGGRGQEGYTF
D: -; V: TRBV27; J: TRBJ1-2; size: -; DNA: TGTGCCAGCAGTTTAAAGGGGTTTTCCTATGGCTACACCTTC; CDR3: CASSLKGFSYGYTF
D: -; V: TRBV7-2; J: TRBJ1-1; size: once; DNA: TGTGCCAGCAGCTTAGCCGCGGGGAGATTGAACACTGAAGCTTTCTTT; CDR3: CASSLAAGRLNTEAFF
D: -; V: TRBV18; J: TRBJ1-2; size: -; DNA: TGTGCCAGCTCACCTAGACAGACTCTTGACTATGGCTACACCTTC; CDR3: CASSPRQTLDYGYTF
D: TRBD2; V: TRBV28; J: TRBJ2-6; size: -; DNA: TGTGCCAGCAGTCCTAGCGGGAGGCCAGGGGCCAACGTCCTGACTTTC; CDR3: CASSPSGRPGANVLTF
D: TRBD2; V: TRBV12-5; J: TRBJ2-2; size: once; DNA: TGTGCTAGTGGCCAAAGTGGACTAGCGGGAACCGGGGAGCTGTTTTTT; CDR3: CASGQSGLAGTGELFF
D: -; V: TRBV11-3; J: TRBJ2-7; size: -; DNA: TGTGCCAGCAGCCCAGTGGCCAGTGACGAGCAGTACTTC; CDR3: CASSPVASDEQYF
D: -; V: TRBV5-1; J: TRBJ1-1; size: -; DNA: TGCGCCAGCAGCAGCGGGGGAGCCGAAGCTTTCTTT; CDR3: CASSSGGAEAFF
D: -; V: TRBV7-8; J: TRBJ1-4; size: -; DNA: TGTGCCAGCAGCTTAGTCGCGGAAAAACTGTTTTTT; CDR3: CASSLVAEKLFF
D: -; V: TRBV2; J: TRBJ1-1; size: -; DNA: TGTGCCAGCGGGGGGACGGGAACGACTGAAGCTTTCTTT; CDR3: CASGGTGTTEAFF
D: -; V: TRBV2; J: TRBJ2-1; size: -; DNA: TGTGCCAGCAGAAAGTTAGCGAGCTCCTACAATGAGCAGTTCTTC; CDR3: CASRKLASSYNEQFF
D: TRBD1; V: TRBV27; J: TRBJ2-7; size: -; DNA: TGTGCCAGCAGTTTGACAGGGGATTCCTACGAGCAGTACTTC; CDR3: CASSLTGDSYEQYF
D: -; V: TRBV7-2; J: TRBJ1-6; size: -; DNA: TGTGCCAGCAGCTTTGCAGATAATTATAATTCACCCCTCCACTTT; CDR3: CASSFADNYNSPLHF
D: -; V: TRBV25-1; J: TRBJ2-2; size: -; DNA: TGTGCCAGCAGTGGACTAGCCGGGGAGCTGTTTTTT; CDR3: CASSGLAGELFF
D: TRBD2; V: TRBV14; J: TRBJ2-7; size: once; DNA: TGTGCCAGCAGCCAAGTAAAACTAGCGGGAAACTACGAGCAGTACTTC; CDR3: CASSQVKLAGNYEQYF
D: -; V: TRBV7-2; J: TRBJ1-2; size: -; DNA: TGTGCCAGCAGTCAGCAGGGCGGTAACTATGGCTACACCTTC; CDR3: CASSQQGGNYGYTF
D: -; V: TRBV9; J: TRBJ2-5; size: -; DNA: TGTGCCAGCAGCGTTGGCGGAGCGGAGCAAGAGACCCAGTACTTC; CDR3: CASSVGGAEQETQYF
D: -; V: TRBV5-8; J: TRBJ1-2; size: -; DNA: TGTGCCAGCAGCCACATACTGGGGGGTATTAGTGGCTACACCTTC; CDR3: CASSHILGGISGYTF
D: -; V: TRBV19; J: TRBJ2-3; size: few; DNA: TGTGCCAGTAGTATCCCCCGGGGTACTGGAGATACGCAGTATTTT; CDR3: CASSIPRGTGDTQYF
D: TRBD1; V: TRBV7-2; J: TRBJ2-1; size: -; DNA: TGTGCCAGCAGCTCCCAGACAGGGAGCAATGAGCAGTTCTTC; CDR3: CASSSQTGSNEQFF
D: TRBD1; V: TRBV9; J: TRBJ1-1; size: -; DNA: TGTGCCAGCAGCGGGGGACAGGGCGGCACTGAAGCTTTCTTT; CDR3: CASSGGQGGTEAFF
D: -; V: TRBV9; J: TRBJ2-3; size: -; DNA: TGTGCCAGCAGCGTAGATACTTACACAGATACGCAGTATTTT; CDR3: CASSVDTYTDTQYF
D: -; V: TRBV4-3; J: TRBJ2-1; size: -; DNA: TGCGCCAGCAGCCAAGATCAGGGCAGCGGGGAGCAGTTCTTC; CDR3: CASSQDQGSGEQFF
D: -; V: TRBV27; J: TRBJ2-3; size: once; DNA: TGTGCCAGCAGTTTATGGCAGGGTCGTCCAGATACGCAGTATTTT; CDR3: CASSLWQGRPDTQYF
D: TRBD1; V: TRBV2; J: TRBJ2-5; size: -; DNA: TGTGCCAGCAGGCGGGACAGGGGGAGGCAAGAGACCCAGTACTTC; CDR3: CASRRDRGRQETQYF
D: -; V: TRBV6-1; J: TRBJ1-5; size: few; DNA: TGTGCCAGCAGTGAAAGACGGGGGGATCAGCCCCAGCATTTT; CDR3: CASSERRGDQPQHF
D: -; V: TRBV9; J: TRBJ1-1; size: -; DNA: TGTGCCAGCAGCGTAGCGCCCAGGGTGAACACTGAAGCTTTCTTT; CDR3: CASSVAPRVNTEAFF
D: TRBD2; V: TRBV6-5; J: TRBJ2-7; size: -; DNA: TGTGCCAGCAGCAACGGCGGGAGGGCCGATGACGAGCAGTACTTC; CDR3: CASSNGGRADDEQYF
D: -; V: TRBV19; J: TRBJ1-2; size: once; DNA: TGTGCCAGCGGAGATCCAGGGAACGGCGGCTATGGCTACACCTTC; CDR3: CASGDPGNGGYGYTF
D: -; V: TRBV4-1; J: TRBJ2-2; size: -; DNA: TGCGCCAGCAGCCCTCAACTCCCACCCGCACTGTTTTTT; CDR3: CASSPQLPPALFF
D: -; V: TRBV28; J: TRBJ1-1; size: -; DNA: TGTGCCAGCACCTACCTGGCAGCGGCCCCTGAAGCTTTCTTT; CDR3: CASTYLAAAPEAFF
D: TRBD2; V: TRBV4-1; J: TRBJ2-1; size: few; DNA: TGCGCCAGCAGCCAACTCTCGGCGGGACTAGCTTCCTACAATGAGCAGTTCTTC; CDR3: CASSQLSAGLASYNEQFF
D: TRBD1; V: TRBV9; J: TRBJ1-2; size: -; DNA: TGTGCCAGCAGCCCCGGACAGGGGGATGGCTACACCTTC; CDR3: CASSPGQGDGYTF
D: -; V: TRBV27; J: TRBJ1-6; size: -; DNA: TGTGCCAGCAGCTACATACAAAGCGCGGGTGGGAATTCACCCCTCCACTTT; CDR3: CASSYIQSAGGNSPLHF
D: -; V: TRBV4-2; J: TRBJ1-1; size: few; DNA: TGTGCCAGCCTTCCTAATGGGAAGGGGCCCACTGAAGCTTTCTTT; CDR3: CASLPNGKGPTEAFF
D: TRBD1; V: TRBV4-1; J: TRBJ1-3; size: -; DNA: TGCGCCAGCAGCCAAATTCAGGGGGTCCTAACCTCTGGAAACACCATATATTTT; CDR3: CASSQIQGVLTSGNTIYF
D: -; V: TRBV7-8; J: TRBJ2-2; size: once; DNA: TGTGCCAGCAGCTTAGGATTACAGGTCGCGAACACCGGGGAGCTGTTTTTT; CDR3: CASSLGLQVANTGELFF
D: -; V: TRBV18; J: TRBJ1-5; size: -; DNA: TGTGCCAGCTCCTCTAATCGGGGGCAGCCCCAGCATTTT; CDR3: CASSSNRGQPQHF
D: -; V: TRBV19; J: TRBJ2-3; size: -; DNA: TGTGCCAGTGGTGAGGGATGGACAGATACGCAGTATTTT; CDR3: CASGEGWTDTQYF
D: -; V: TRBV30; J: TRBJ2-4; size: -; DNA: TGTGCCTGGAGTGTATCATCAGGGGTTATTCAGTACTTC; CDR3: CAWSVSSGVIQYF
D: -; V: TRBV10-3; J: TRBJ1-1; size: few; DNA: TGTGCCATCAGTGAGTCTCAGGGCATAGATGAAGCTTTCTTT; CDR3: CAISESQGIDEAFF
D: -; V: TRBV2; J: TRBJ1-1; size: -; DNA: TGTGCCAGCAGTTTCAAACTTGAAGCTTTCTTT; CDR3: CASSFKLEAFF
D: TRBD1; V: TRBV5-1; J: TRBJ1-1; size: few; DNA: TGCGCCAGCAGCAAACAGGGGGTTAACACTGAAGCTTTCTTT; CDR3: CASSKQGVNTEAFF
D: TRBD1; V: TRBV19; J: TRBJ1-5; size: -; DNA: TGTGCCAGTACAGACAGGGGCACCGTGGGCAATCAGCCCCAGCATTTT; CDR3: CASTDRGTVGNQPQHF